This T cell receptor beta chain derives from a study of beta chain features in type 1 diabetes. General study results and limits: More deletions and fewer insertions at VDJ junctions were seen in type 1 diabetes patients.

On this clone: Its antigen is currently unknown.

The whole isolated RNA underwent reverse transcription, so sequencing captured expressed TCRB transcripts. Clones were sequenced by immunoSEQ multiplex PCR, and TCRdb holds only the in-frame ones, with some missing. Of roughly 140,000 clones listed, around 7% are singletons. Trimming stripped 6 bases from V and 6 bases from J, with 14 bases between. The CDR3 runs to 12 residues. Germline V lookup: CDR1 GTSNPN, CDR2 SVGIG (reference sequence). The sequencing sample was made of central memory CD4+ T cells from blood. The clonotype originates from a woman aged 25 to 39 in good health. V usage is TRBV30 and J usage is TRBJ1-2; D not resolved. DNA for the CDR3: TGTGCCTGCTTAGGTAACGGGAATGGCTACACCTTC. Protein: CACLGNGNGYTF.